This T cell receptor (beta chain) was captured in a study of STAT5B mutations in CD4+ large granular lymphocyte leukemia. Regarding this clone: What it recognizes is unknown.

Study observations and caveats: No patients shared main leukemic clonotypes, though less than 30% appeared at low frequency elsewhere. Top patient clones used TRBV06 genes more often: 8/27 versus 2/35 in controls. Data were not HLA-matched across samples.

Trimming stripped 3 bases from V and 4 bases from J, with 10 bases between. The CDR3 is 14 residues long. The germline V gene encodes CDR1 KGHSH and CDR2 LQKENI. Repertoires were generated with immunoSEQ multiplex PCR, while TCRdb's copy carries only in-frame clones and drops some. The sample carries around 47,000 clones, around 82% recorded once. The chain employs TRBV18 and TRBJ1-5; tentative D call: TRBD1 (5 bases). Sequences were obtained from CD4+ T cells from blood buffy coats. The clonotype originates from a human donor in good health. CDR3 in DNA: TGTGCCAGCTCACCTGGTGGGGGAAATCAGCCCCAGCATTTT. Translating gives CASSPGGGNQPQHF.